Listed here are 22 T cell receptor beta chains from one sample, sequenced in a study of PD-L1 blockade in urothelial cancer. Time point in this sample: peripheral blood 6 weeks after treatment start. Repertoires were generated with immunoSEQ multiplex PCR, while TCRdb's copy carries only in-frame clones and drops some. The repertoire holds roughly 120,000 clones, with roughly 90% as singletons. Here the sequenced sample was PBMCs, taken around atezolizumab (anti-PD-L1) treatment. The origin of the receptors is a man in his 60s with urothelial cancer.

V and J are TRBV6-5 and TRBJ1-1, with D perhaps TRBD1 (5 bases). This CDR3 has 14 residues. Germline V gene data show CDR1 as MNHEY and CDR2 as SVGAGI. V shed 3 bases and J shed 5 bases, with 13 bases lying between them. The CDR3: CASSYGKGRTEAFF. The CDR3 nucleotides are TGTGCCAGCAGTTATGGCAAGGGGAGGACTGAAGCTTTCTTT.

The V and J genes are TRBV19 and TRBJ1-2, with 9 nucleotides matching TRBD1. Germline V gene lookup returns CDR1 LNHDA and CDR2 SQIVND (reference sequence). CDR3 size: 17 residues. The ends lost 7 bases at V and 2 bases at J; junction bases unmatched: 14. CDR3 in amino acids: CASNSPLQGARNYGYTF. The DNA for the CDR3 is TGTGCCAGTAACTCCCCTTTACAGGGGGCGCGGAACTATGGCTACACCTTC.

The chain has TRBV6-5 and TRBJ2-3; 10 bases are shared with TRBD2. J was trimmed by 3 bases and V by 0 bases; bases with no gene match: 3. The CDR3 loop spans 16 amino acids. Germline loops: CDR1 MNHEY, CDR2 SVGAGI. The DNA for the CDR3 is TGTGCCAGCAGTTACTCGGAACTAGCGGGGACAGATACGCAGTATTTT. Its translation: CASSYSELAGTDTQYF.

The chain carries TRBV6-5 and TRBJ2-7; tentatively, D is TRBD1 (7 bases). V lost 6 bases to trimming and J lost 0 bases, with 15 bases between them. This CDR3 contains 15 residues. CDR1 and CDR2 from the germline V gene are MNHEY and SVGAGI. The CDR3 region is CASRSTGDSSYEQYF. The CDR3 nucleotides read TGTGCCAGCAGATCAACGGGGGACAGCTCCTACGAGCAGTACTTC.

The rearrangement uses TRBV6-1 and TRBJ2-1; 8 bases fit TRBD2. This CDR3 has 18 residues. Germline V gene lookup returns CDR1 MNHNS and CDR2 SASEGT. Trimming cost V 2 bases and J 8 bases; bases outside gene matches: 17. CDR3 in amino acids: CASSEHTGGTSGVYEQFF. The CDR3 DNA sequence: TGTGCCAGCAGTGAACACACGGGTGGGACTAGTGGAGTTTATGAGCAGTTCTTC.

The CDR3 DNA reads TGTGCCAGCAGCCGGGACAGCACCTACGAGCAGTACTTC. Translated, it gives CASSRDSTYEQYF. The rearrangement uses TRBV5-4 and TRBJ2-7, with 7 bases that match TRBD1. The CDR3 contains 13 residues. Losses at the gene ends were 4 bases for V and 2 bases for J; bases not matched to a gene: 3. The germline V gene encodes CDR1 SGHNT and CDR2 YYREEE (reference sequence).

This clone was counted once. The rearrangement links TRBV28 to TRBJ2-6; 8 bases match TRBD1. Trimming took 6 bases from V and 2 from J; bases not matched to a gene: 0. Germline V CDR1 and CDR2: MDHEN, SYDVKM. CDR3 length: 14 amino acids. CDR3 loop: CASRTGAGANVLTF. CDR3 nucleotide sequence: TGTGCCAGCAGGACAGGGGCTGGGGCCAACGTCCTGACTTTC. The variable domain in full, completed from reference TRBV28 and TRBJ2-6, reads DVKVTQSSRYLVKRTGEKVFLECVQDMDHENMFWYRQDPGLGLRLIYFSYDVKMKEKGDIPEGYSVSREKKERFSLILESASTNQTSMYLCASRTGAGANVLTFGAGSRLTVL.

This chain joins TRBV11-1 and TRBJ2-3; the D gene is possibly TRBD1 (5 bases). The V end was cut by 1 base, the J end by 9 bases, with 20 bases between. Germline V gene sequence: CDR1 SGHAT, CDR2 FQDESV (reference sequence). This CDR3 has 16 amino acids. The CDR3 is CASSLDRALLGPTQYF. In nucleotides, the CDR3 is TGTGCCAGCAGCTTAGACCGGGCGCTACTGGGGCCCACGCAGTATTTT.

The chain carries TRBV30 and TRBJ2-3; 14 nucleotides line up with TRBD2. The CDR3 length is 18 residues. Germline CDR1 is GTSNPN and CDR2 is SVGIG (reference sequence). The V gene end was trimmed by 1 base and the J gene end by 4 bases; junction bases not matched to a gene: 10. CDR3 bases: TGTGCCTGGAGTGGACTAGCGGGAGGGCAGGTCCTCCCAGATACGCAGTATTTT. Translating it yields CAWSGLAGGQVLPDTQYF.

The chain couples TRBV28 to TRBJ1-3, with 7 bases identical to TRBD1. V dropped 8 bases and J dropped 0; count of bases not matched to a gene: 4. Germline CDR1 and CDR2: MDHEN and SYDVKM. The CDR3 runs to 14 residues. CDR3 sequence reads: CASGDSYSGNTIYF. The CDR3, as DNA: TGTGCCAGCGGGGACAGTTACTCTGGAAACACCATATATTTT.

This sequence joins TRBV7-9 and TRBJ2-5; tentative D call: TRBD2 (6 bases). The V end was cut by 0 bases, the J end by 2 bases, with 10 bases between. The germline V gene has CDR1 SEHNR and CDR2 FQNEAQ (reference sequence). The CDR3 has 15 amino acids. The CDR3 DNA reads TGTGCCAGCAGCTTAGCCCTTGGGGGGCAAGAGACCCAGTACTTC. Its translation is CASSLALGGQETQYF.

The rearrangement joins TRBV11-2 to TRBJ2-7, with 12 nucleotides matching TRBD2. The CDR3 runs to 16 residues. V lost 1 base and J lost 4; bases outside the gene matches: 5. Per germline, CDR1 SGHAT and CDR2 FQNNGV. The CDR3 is CASSLATSGRKYEQYF. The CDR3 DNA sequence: TGTGCCAGCAGCTTAGCCACTAGCGGGAGGAAATACGAGCAGTACTTC. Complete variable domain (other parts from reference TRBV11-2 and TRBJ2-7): EAGVAQSPRYKIIEKRQSVAFWCNPISGHATLYWYQQILGQGPKLLIQFQNNGVVDDSQLPKDRFSAERLKGVDSTLKIQPAKLEDSAVYLCASSLATSGRKYEQYFGPGTRLTVT.

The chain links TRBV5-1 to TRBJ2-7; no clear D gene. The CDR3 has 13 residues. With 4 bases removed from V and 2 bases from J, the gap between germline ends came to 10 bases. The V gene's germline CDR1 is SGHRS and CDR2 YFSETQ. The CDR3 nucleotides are TGCGCCAGCAGCGGTGCAGTTACCTACGAGCAGTACTTC. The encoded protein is CASSGAVTYEQYF.

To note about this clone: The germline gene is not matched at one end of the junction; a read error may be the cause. CDR3 amino acids: CASSPRGGAKEKLFF. The DNA for the CDR3 is TGTGCCAGCAGCCCCCGTGGGGGGGCTAAGGAAAAACTGTTTTTT. The chain links TRBV5-6 to TRBJ1-4; TRBD1 might be the D (6 bases). The CDR3 length is 15 residues. Germline V gene data show CDR1 as SGHDT and CDR2 as YYEEEE.

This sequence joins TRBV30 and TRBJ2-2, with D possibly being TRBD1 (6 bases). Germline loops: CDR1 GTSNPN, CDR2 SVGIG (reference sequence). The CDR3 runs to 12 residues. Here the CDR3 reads CALGRGSGELFF. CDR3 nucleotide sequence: TGTGCTTTGGGAAGGGGGTCCGGGGAGCTGTTTTTT.

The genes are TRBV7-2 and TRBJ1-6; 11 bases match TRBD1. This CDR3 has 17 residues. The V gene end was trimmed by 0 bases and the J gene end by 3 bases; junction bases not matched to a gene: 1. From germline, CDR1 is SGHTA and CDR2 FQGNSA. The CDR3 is CASSLADRGHYNSPLHF. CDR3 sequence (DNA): TGTGCCAGCAGCTTAGCGGACAGGGGGCACTATAATTCACCCCTCCACTTT.

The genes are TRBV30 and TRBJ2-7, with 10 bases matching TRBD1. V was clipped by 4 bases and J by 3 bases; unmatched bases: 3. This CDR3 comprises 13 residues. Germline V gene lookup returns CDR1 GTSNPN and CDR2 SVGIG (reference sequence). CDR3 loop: CAWTGTGVYEQYF. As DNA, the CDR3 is TGTGCCTGGACTGGGACAGGGGTCTACGAGCAGTACTTC. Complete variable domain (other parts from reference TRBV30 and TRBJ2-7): SQTIHQWPATLVQPVGSPLSLECTVEGTSNPNLYWYRQAAGRGLQLLFYSVGIGQISSEVPQNLSASRPQDRQFILSSKKLLLSDSGFYLCAWTGTGVYEQYFGPGTRLTVT.

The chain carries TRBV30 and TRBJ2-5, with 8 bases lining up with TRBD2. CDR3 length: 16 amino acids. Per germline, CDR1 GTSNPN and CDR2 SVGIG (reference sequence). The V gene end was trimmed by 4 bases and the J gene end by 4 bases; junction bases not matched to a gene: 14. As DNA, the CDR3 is TGTGCCTGGACCAGCCACCCGGGACTAGGTATAGAGACCCAGTACTTC. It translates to CAWTSHPGLGIETQYF. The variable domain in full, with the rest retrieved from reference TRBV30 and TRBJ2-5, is SQTIHQWPATLVQPVGSPLSLECTVEGTSNPNLYWYRQAAGRGLQLLFYSVGIGQISSEVPQNLSASRPQDRQFILSSKKLLLSDSGFYLCAWTSHPGLGIETQYFGPGTRLLVL.

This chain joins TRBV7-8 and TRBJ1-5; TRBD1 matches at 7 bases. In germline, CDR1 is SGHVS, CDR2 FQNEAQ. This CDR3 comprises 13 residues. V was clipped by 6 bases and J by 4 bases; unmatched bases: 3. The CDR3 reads CASSLGQNQPQHF. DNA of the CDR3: TGTGCCAGCAGTTTGGGACAGAATCAGCCCCAGCATTTT. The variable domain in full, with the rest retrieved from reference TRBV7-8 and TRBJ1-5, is GAGVSQSPRYKVAKRGQDVALRCDPISGHVSLFWYQQALGQGPEFLTYFQNEAQLDKSGLPSDRFFAERPEGSVSTLKIQRTQQEDSAVYLCASSLGQNQPQHFGDGTRLSIL.

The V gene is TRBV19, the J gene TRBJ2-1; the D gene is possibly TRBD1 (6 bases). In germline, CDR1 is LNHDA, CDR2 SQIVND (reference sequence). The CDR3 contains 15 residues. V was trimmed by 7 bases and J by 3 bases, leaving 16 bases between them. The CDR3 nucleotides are TGTGCCAGTAATGTCAGAGGGGGTTTCTACAATGAGCAGTTCTTC. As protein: CASNVRGGFYNEQFF.

CDR3 protein: CGWRRELAGFSYEQYF. The CDR3, as DNA: TGTGGCTGGAGACGGGAGCTGGCGGGATTCTCCTACGAGCAGTACTTC. The J gene is TRBJ2-7, the V gene TRBV28; D is perhaps TRBD2 (6 bases). Germline-derived CDR1 and CDR2 are MDHEN and SYDVKM. This CDR3 has 16 residues.

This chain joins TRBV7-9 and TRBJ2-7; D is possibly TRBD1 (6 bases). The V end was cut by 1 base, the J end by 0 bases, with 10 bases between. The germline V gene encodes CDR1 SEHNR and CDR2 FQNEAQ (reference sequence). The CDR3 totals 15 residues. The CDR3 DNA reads TGTGCCAGCAGCTTAGGGCAGGGGAGCTCCTACGAGCAGTACTTC. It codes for CASSLGQGSSYEQYF.